The clone carrying this T cell receptor (beta chain) was detected a few times. This sample is part of a study of blood T cell repertoires in COVID-19. On the study more broadly: In each case, the material was cDNA or gDNA derived from T cells, B-cell-depleted T cells, or PBMCs.

The CDR3 covers 13 residues. Germline loops: CDR1 SGDLS, CDR2 YYNGEE. V was pared by 2 bases and J by 7 bases, with 2 bases of the junction left unmatched. Authors' analysis steps: Reference gene primer amplification gave estimated nucleated cell counts. Using immunoSEQ multiplex PCR, the repertoire was profiled, and TCRdb retains in-frame clones only, with some absent. That table is the source of V, J and clone size, and D and trimming were worked out from the DNA. The data show some 350,000 clones, with about 90% seen just once and around 3.5% held by the top ten. Sequencing was carried out using peripheral blood. The chain links TRBV9 to TRBJ2-1; 8 nucleotides line up with TRBD2. This receptor was taken from a woman younger than 35 who had recovered from COVID-19. CDR3 sequence: CASSVPSGNEQFF. CDR3 sequence (DNA): TGTGCCAGCAGCGTCCCTAGCGGGAATGAGCAGTTCTTC.